Below, 5 T cell receptor beta chains from the same sample are listed, as sequenced in a study of blood T cell repertoires in COVID-19 (dated by TCRdb to about 2020). Receptor amplification or capture employed the immunoSEQ multiplex PCR assay. Imported from immuneACCESS, the table was reduced by TCRdb to in-frame sequences with V and J called. These copies leave out some clones; in studies compared against another copy, an unresolved V gene accounts for under half, and the cause of the remainder is not known. Across this sample there are about 440,000 clones, with around 88% seen only once. The ten largest clones take up around 13% of the sample. The sequencing sample was made of peripheral blood. The receptors derive from a woman in her fifties or sixties with COVID-19, enrolled during active disease.

This clone was seen once. The rearrangement joins TRBV10-3 to TRBJ1-1; 7 bases fit TRBD1. Trimming removed 5 bases from V and 11 bases from J; junction bases left unmatched: 11. CDR1 and CDR2 from the germline V gene are ENHRY and SYGVKD. The CDR3 consists of 13 residues. CDR3 sequence (DNA): TGTGCCATCAGTCCCCCGACAGGGAAGGAGGCTTTCTTT. Protein: CAISPPTGKEAFF.

The V and J genes are TRBV19 and TRBJ1-5; tentatively, D is TRBD1 (5 bases). CDR3 length equals 17 residues. CDR1 LNHDA and CDR2 SQIVND come from the germline V gene (reference sequence). With 7 bases removed from V and 1 base from J, the gap between germline ends came to 20 bases. Here the CDR3 DNA reads TGTGCCAGTAAACCTAGGGGAGGCGAGCCGAGCAATCAGCCCCAGCATTTT. Encoded protein: CASKPRGGEPSNQPQHF. Combining the CDR3 with reference TRBV19 and TRBJ1-5 gives the whole variable domain DGGITQSPKYLFRKEGQNVTLSCEQNLNHDAMYWYRQDPGQGLRLIYYSQIVNDFQKGDIAEGYSVSREKKESFPLTVTSAQKNPTAFYLCASKPRGGEPSNQPQHFGDGTRLSIL.

This sequence joins TRBV15 and TRBJ1-4; D is perhaps TRBD1 (6 bases). The CDR3 consists of 16 residues. Per germline, CDR1 LNHNV and CDR2 YYDKDF (reference sequence). V was trimmed by 1 base and J by 3 bases, leaving 12 bases between them. The CDR3 region has the DNA TGTGCCACCAGCAGAGGAAAACAGGGAGCTAATGAAAAACTGTTTTTT. Its protein product is CATSRGKQGANEKLFF.

This sequence joins TRBV20-1 and TRBJ2-7, with 8 nucleotides matching TRBD2. The V and J ends lost 3 bases and 0 bases, in that order; junction bases with no gene match: 4. This CDR3 has 14 amino acids. Germline lookup yields CDR1 DFQATT and CDR2 SNEGSKA (reference sequence). This CDR3 is CSASVAGSSYEQYF. The CDR3 DNA reads TGCAGTGCTAGTGTAGCGGGGAGCTCCTACGAGCAGTACTTC.

This clone was seen once. The rearrangement links TRBV30 to TRBJ1-5, with a weak D call TRBD1 (5 bases). CDR3 length equals 15 residues. Between the trimmed V and J ends, which lost 1 base and 7 bases, there was a span of 17 bases. CDR1 is GTSNPN, CDR2 SVGIG, per germline (reference sequence). CDR3 in amino acids: CAWSERDPQNQPQHF. The CDR3 DNA follows: TGTGCCTGGAGTGAGCGGGACCCTCAGAACCAGCCCCAGCATTTT.